This is a list of T cell receptor beta chains from one sample in a study of shared clonotypes between healthy human individuals. Some clones are missing from TCRdb's copy, which holds only in-frame ones; the method was immunoSEQ multiplex PCR. The sample lists hundreds of thousands of clones, approximately 96% occurring once. The sequenced sample consisted of naive CD8+ T cells sorted from blood. Receptor source: a woman aged 25 to 45 in good health. CDR3s leave out the opening cysteine and the closing phenylalanine or tryptophan. Each record gives: J gene, V gene, CDR3 protein.

>TRBJ2-7|TRBV25-1
ASSTRGDFGEQY
>TRBJ2-1|TRBV9
ASSATGLAGEGGNNEQF
>TRBJ2-7|TRBV7-8
ASSLVSRGDEQY
>TRBJ2-5|TRBV27
ASSFLDNGGETQY
>TRBJ2-2|TRBV27
ASSTGPTGELF
>TRBJ2-7|TRBV11-2
ASSLGGGYEQY
>TRBJ2-7|TRBV11-1
ASESGGDYEQY
>TRBJ2-4|TRBV27
ASSLSPGTGSVGNIQY
>TRBJ2-7|TRBV4-1
ASSQVPGGTYEQY
>TRBJ2-5|TRBV28
ASSSPPVLAEQETQY
>TRBJ2-7|TRBV7-9
ASSFETQGYEQY
>TRBJ2-5|TRBV29-1
SVATTVFQETQY
>TRBJ1-1|TRBV28
ASSPPGRITEAF
>TRBJ2-7|TRBV11-2
ASSLAWDRSYEQY
>TRBJ2-7|TRBV6-1
ASSEVRQNEQY
>TRBJ1-2|TRBV25-1
ASSESSNYGYT
>TRBJ2-7|TRBV14
ASSQAGPRGKQY
>TRBJ2-7|TRBV30
AWSVGLTYEQY
>TRBJ1-2|TRBV9
ASSVEQGPYYGYT
>TRBJ1-5|TRBV2
ASSDGLREEPQH
>TRBJ2-5|TRBV28
ASSGDLAGQETQY
>TRBJ1-1|TRBV5-1
ASRSGTGGSEAF
>TRBJ2-3|TRBV7-9
ASSLVTFQREGTDTQY
>TRBJ2-6|TRBV9
ASSATRTGAVYSGANVLT
>TRBJ2-4|TRBV6-1
ASRTMTGWENIQY
>TRBJ2-7|TRBV6-1
ASSEIGSSYEQY
>TRBJ2-1|TRBV4-1
ASSQPPGGGNNEQF
>TRBJ2-3|TRBV2
ASSEAGGGSGTDTQY
>TRBJ2-2|TRBV4-2
ASSQDGGSGELF
>NA|TRBV6-5
ASSLTGSSYEQY
>TRBJ2-3|TRBV7-7
ASSLGLSAGGGTDTQY
>NA|TRBV27
ASSLGDTYEQY
>TRBJ2-3|TRBV5-4
ASSQQREGLNFADTQY
>TRBJ1-1|TRBV30
AWSYRPSDTEAF
>TRBJ2-1|TRBV27
ASSLSSGLRREQF
>TRBJ1-6|TRBV30
ASDRDQNSPLH
>TRBJ2-5|TRBV13
ASSFSGSVETQY
>TRBJ2-7|TRBV6-5
ASSLMTGQAYEQY
>TRBJ1-5|TRBV19
ASSLTGGGQPQH
>TRBJ1-3|TRBV28
ASSHLQDTGNTIY
>TRBJ1-1|TRBV11-2
ASSLDARAGTEAF